A selection of T cell receptor beta chains follows, all from one sample in a study of vaccination and CD4 T cells after COVID-19. For these TCRs, the target antigens are not known. A single record per CDR3 protein comes from TCRdb applying MiXCR to the PCR reads. This table has more than 15,000 distinct CDR3 sequences, 52% appearing once. Sequenced input: CD4+ T cells from blood, cultured in vitro. The receptors were sampled from a human donor who had recovered from COVID-19. Each CDR3 is given with its conserved first and last residue. Each record gives: clone size, D gene, J gene, V gene, CDR3 DNA, CDR3 protein. The D gene is left open where the match is weak. Size is omitted from some rows. Given values are once, few, many or a class for expanded clones.

clone size: .; D gene: .; J gene: TRBJ1-1; V gene: TRBV12-3/TRBV12-4; CDR3 DNA: TGTGCCAGCAGTTTTCTAGGGGGTTTATACATGAACACTGAAGCTTTCTTT; CDR3 protein: CASSFLGGLYMNTEAFF
clone size: .; D gene: .; J gene: TRBJ1-2; V gene: TRBV7-2; CDR3 DNA: TGTGCCAGCAGCTTAGCGTCAGGGAGGGGTGGCTACACCTTC; CDR3 protein: CASSLASGRGGYTF
clone size: .; D gene: TRBD2; J gene: TRBJ2-2; V gene: TRBV19; CDR3 DNA: TGTGCCAGTAGTCAAAGAGCGGGAGGTACCGGGGAGCTGTTTTTT; CDR3 protein: CASSQRAGGTGELFF
clone size: .; D gene: .; J gene: TRBJ1-2; V gene: TRBV24-1; CDR3 DNA: TGTGCCACCAGTGACTTAAGGGGAGACTACACCTTC; CDR3 protein: CATSDLRGDYTF
clone size: .; D gene: .; J gene: TRBJ2-1; V gene: TRBV12-3/TRBV12-4; CDR3 DNA: TGTGCCAGCAGTTTAGCGTCCAACCAGGTCTTC; CDR3 protein: CASSLASNQVF
clone size: .; D gene: TRBD1; J gene: TRBJ1-5; V gene: TRBV28; CDR3 DNA: TGTGCCAGCAGTAACTACAGGGGGCGGGGTCAGCCCCAGCATTTT; CDR3 protein: CASSNYRGRGQPQHF
clone size: .; D gene: TRBD1; J gene: TRBJ1-1; V gene: TRBV6-2/TRBV6-3; CDR3 DNA: TGTGCCACCGTGGACAGGGTGAACACTGAAGCTTTCTTT; CDR3 protein: CATVDRVNTEAFF
clone size: .; D gene: .; J gene: TRBJ2-6; V gene: TRBV5-4; CDR3 DNA: TGTGCCAGCAGCTGGAGGCTACAGAGCTCTGGGGCCAACGTCCTGACTTTC; CDR3 protein: CASSWRLQSSGANVLTF
clone size: few; D gene: .; J gene: TRBJ1-2; V gene: TRBV7-9; CDR3 DNA: TGTGCCAGCAGCTTAGAGGGGCTGGGCTATGGCTACACCTTC; CDR3 protein: CASSLEGLGYGYTF
clone size: .; D gene: .; J gene: TRBJ2-7; V gene: TRBV6-5; CDR3 DNA: TGTGCCAGCAGTTACCCGAGACAGGCCATTCTCCTCTTC; CDR3 protein: CASSYPRQAILLF
clone size: .; D gene: .; J gene: TRBJ2-5; V gene: TRBV5-1; CDR3 DNA: TGCGCCAGCAGCTTGGGACTCCTCCTTGAGACCCAGTACTTC; CDR3 protein: CASSLGLLLETQYF
clone size: .; D gene: TRBD2; J gene: TRBJ2-1; V gene: TRBV20-1; CDR3 DNA: TGCAGTGCTACTTCTTTTAGCGGGGCCTCCTACAATGAGCAGTTCTTC; CDR3 protein: CSATSFSGASYNEQFF
clone size: .; D gene: .; J gene: TRBJ2-7; V gene: TRBV7-9; CDR3 DNA: TGTGCCAGCAGCTTAGGACAAGGCATCTCCTACGAGCAGTACTTC; CDR3 protein: CASSLGQGISYEQYF
clone size: .; D gene: .; J gene: TRBJ1-5; V gene: TRBV29-1; CDR3 DNA: TGCAGCGTGACGGACGGAAACAATCAGCCCCAGCATTTT; CDR3 protein: CSVTDGNNQPQHF
clone size: .; D gene: .; J gene: TRBJ2-3; V gene: TRBV19; CDR3 DNA: TGTGCCAGTCATGAAGACCCCGCCACAGATACGCAGTATTTT; CDR3 protein: CASHEDPATDTQYF
clone size: .; D gene: TRBD2; J gene: TRBJ2-1; V gene: TRBV29-1; CDR3 DNA: TGCAGCGTCGACACACTTGGGCTAGCGGGTGTGAGTAACTCCTACAATGAGCAGTTCTTC; CDR3 protein: CSVDTLGLAGVSNSYNEQFF
clone size: .; D gene: TRBD1; J gene: TRBJ1-1; V gene: TRBV19; CDR3 DNA: TGTGCCACCCGGGACAGGGCAGGCACTGAAGCTTTCTTT; CDR3 protein: CATRDRAGTEAFF
clone size: .; D gene: .; J gene: TRBJ2-1; V gene: TRBV5-1; CDR3 DNA: TGCGCCAGCAGATCGTTTGATGAGCAGTTCTTC; CDR3 protein: CASRSFDEQFF
clone size: .; D gene: .; J gene: TRBJ1-2; V gene: TRBV20-1; CDR3 DNA: TGCAGTGCTAGAGACGGACAGTCTGGCCACGATGGCTACACCTTC; CDR3 protein: CSARDGQSGHDGYTF
clone size: .; D gene: .; J gene: TRBJ1-2; V gene: TRBV6-1; CDR3 DNA: TGTGCCAGCACCTCCGGTGCAGGGGTAATCTTTGGCTACACCTTC; CDR3 protein: CASTSGAGVIFGYTF
clone size: .; D gene: TRBD1; J gene: TRBJ1-1; V gene: TRBV20-1; CDR3 DNA: TGCAGTGCTGTACGGGACAGACTAAAGAACACTGAAGCTTTCTTT; CDR3 protein: CSAVRDRLKNTEAFF
clone size: once; D gene: TRBD1; J gene: TRBJ2-5; V gene: TRBV7-9; CDR3 DNA: TGTGCCAGCAGCTCCAGGGGGCCAGAGACCCAGTACTTC; CDR3 protein: CASSSRGPETQYF
clone size: once; D gene: .; J gene: TRBJ1-6; V gene: TRBV4-3; CDR3 DNA: TGCGCCAGCAGTCTACTGAGCTCCTATAATTCACCCCTCCACTTT; CDR3 protein: CASSLLSSYNSPLHF
clone size: .; D gene: .; J gene: TRBJ1-2; V gene: TRBV24-1; CDR3 DNA: TGTGCCACCAGGGACAACCGATATGGCTACACCTTC; CDR3 protein: CATRDNRYGYTF
clone size: .; D gene: .; J gene: TRBJ2-7; V gene: TRBV11-2; CDR3 DNA: TGTGCCAGCAGCTTATTAGGGACTCGCTCTCGGGAGCAGTACTTC; CDR3 protein: CASSLLGTRSREQYF
clone size: .; D gene: TRBD2; J gene: TRBJ2-2; V gene: TRBV20-1; CDR3 DNA: TGCAGTGCTAGGATAACTAGCGGGAGTAGCACCGGGGAGCTGTTTTTT; CDR3 protein: CSARITSGSSTGELFF
clone size: .; D gene: .; J gene: TRBJ2-1; V gene: TRBV7-2; CDR3 DNA: TGTGCCAGCAGCTTAGATCGGGTCAAGCAGTTCTTC; CDR3 protein: CASSLDRVKQFF